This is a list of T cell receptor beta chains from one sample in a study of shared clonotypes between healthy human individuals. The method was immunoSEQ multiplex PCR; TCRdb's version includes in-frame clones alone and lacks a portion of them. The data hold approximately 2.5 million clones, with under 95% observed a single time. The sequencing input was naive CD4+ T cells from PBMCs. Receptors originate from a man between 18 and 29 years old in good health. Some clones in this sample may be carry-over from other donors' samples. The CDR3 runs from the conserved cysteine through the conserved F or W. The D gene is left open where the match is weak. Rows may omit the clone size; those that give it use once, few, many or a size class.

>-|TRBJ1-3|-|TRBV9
CASSVVPQGYGNTIYF
TGTGCCAGCAGCGTAGTCCCCCAGGGGTATGGAAACACCATATATTTT
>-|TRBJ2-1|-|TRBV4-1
CASSPRTAYNEQFF
TGCGCCAGCAGCCCCCGGACAGCCTACAATGAGCAGTTCTTC
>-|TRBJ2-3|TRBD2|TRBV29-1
CSVGGTSATVDTQYF
TGCAGCGTTGGTGGGACTAGCGCTACTGTGGATACGCAGTATTTT
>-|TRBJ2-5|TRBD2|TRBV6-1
CASSDEGTNQETQYF
TGTGCCAGCAGTGACGAGGGGACTAACCAAGAGACCCAGTACTTC
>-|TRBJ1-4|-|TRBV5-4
CASSQVQAGWNEKLFF
TGTGCCAGCAGCCAAGTGCAAGCAGGGTGGAATGAAAAACTGTTTTTT
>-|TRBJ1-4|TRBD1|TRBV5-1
CASSRRTGATNEKLFF
TGCGCCAGCAGCCGGAGGACAGGGGCAACTAATGAAAAACTGTTTTTT
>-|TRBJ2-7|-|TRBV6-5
CASSYPGAYEQYF
TGTGCCAGCAGTTACCCCGGGGCCTACGAGCAGTACTTC
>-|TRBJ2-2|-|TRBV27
CASSLRPVNTGELFF
TGTGCCAGCAGTTTAAGGCCGGTGAACACCGGGGAGCTGTTTTTT
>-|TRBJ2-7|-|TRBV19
CASSINPGSYEQYF
TGTGCCAGTAGTATAAACCCCGGATCCTACGAGCAGTACTTC
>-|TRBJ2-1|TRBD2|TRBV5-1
CASSLVLAGGQDEQFF
TGCGCCAGCAGCTTGGTCCTAGCGGGAGGGCAGGATGAGCAGTTCTTC
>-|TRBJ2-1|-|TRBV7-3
CASSPALSSYNEQFF
TGTGCCAGCAGCCCGGCCCTGAGCTCCTACAATGAGCAGTTCTTC
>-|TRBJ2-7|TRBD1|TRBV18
CASSQHQGTGGYEQYF
TGTGCCAGCTCACAGCATCAGGGGACAGGGGGCTACGAGCAGTACTTC
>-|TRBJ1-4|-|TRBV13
CASSWRTVHNEKLFF
TGTGCCAGCAGCTGGCGGACAGTTCACAATGAAAAACTGTTTTTT
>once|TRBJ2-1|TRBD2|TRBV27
CASSSTGTSVSDEQFF
TGTGCCAGCAGTTCAACCGGGACTAGCGTATCCGATGAGCAGTTCTTC
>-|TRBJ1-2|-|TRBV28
CASSTNPGYTF
TGTGCCAGCAGCACCAATCCGGGCTACACCTTC
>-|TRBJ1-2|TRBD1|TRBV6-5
CASSKGQGSYTF
TGTGCCAGCAGTAAGGGACAGGGGAGCTACACCTTC
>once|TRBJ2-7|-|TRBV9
CASSVLSRDEQYF
TGTGCCAGCAGCGTTTTATCCCGCGACGAGCAGTACTTC
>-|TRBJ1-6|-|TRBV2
CASRTASSYNSPLHF
TGTGCCAGTAGGACAGCAAGCTCCTATAATTCACCCCTCCACTTT
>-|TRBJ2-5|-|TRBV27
CASRPSGGETQYF
TGTGCCAGCAGACCATCTGGCGGAGAGACCCAGTACTTC
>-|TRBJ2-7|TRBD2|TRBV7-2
CASSSLAGAYEQYF
TGTGCCAGCAGCTCATTAGCGGGAGCCTACGAGCAGTACTTC
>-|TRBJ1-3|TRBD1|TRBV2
CASTSGQNSGNTIYF
TGTGCCAGCACCTCGGGACAGAATTCTGGAAACACCATATATTTT
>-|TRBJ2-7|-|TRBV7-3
CASSSAALTEQYF
TGTGCCAGCAGCTCCGCGGCATTGACCGAGCAGTACTTC
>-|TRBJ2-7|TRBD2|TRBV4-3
CASSPGASGGGYEQYF
TGCGCCAGCAGCCCCGGGGCCAGCGGGGGGGGCTACGAGCAGTACTTC
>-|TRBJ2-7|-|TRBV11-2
CASSTGRPREQYF
TGTGCCAGCAGCACGGGACGGCCTAGGGAGCAGTACTTC
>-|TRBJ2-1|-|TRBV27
CASSLGQGRNNEQFF
TGTGCCAGCAGTTTAGGGCAGGGGAGGAACAATGAGCAGTTCTTC
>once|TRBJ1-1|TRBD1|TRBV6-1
CASRRDRVGNTEAFF
TGTGCCAGCAGGAGGGACAGGGTCGGGAACACTGAAGCTTTCTTT
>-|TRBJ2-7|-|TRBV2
CASSAEGGVVHEQYF
TGTGCCAGCAGCGCCGAGGGCGGGGTCGTACACGAGCAGTACTTC
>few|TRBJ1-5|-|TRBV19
CASSIGGHSNQPQHF
TGTGCCAGTAGTATAGGAGGCCATAGCAATCAGCCCCAGCATTTT
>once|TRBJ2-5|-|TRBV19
CASSINRGGVETQYF
TGTGCCAGTAGTATAAACAGGGGAGGAGTAGAGACCCAGTACTTC
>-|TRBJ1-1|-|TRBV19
CASIFHLGGRVEAFF
TGTGCCAGTATTTTTCACCTCGGGGGCAGGGTAGAAGCTTTCTTT
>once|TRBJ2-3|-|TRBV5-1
CASSLAREWSTDTQYF
TGCGCCAGCAGCTTGGCTCGGGAGTGGAGCACAGATACGCAGTATTTT
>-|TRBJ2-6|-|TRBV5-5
CASSLGWSGANVLTF
TGTGCCAGCAGCTTAGGCTGGTCTGGGGCCAACGTCCTGACTTTC
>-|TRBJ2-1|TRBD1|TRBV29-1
CSGILGTDYNEQFF
TGCAGCGGCATACTCGGGACAGACTACAATGAGCAGTTCTTC
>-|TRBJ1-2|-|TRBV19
CASSISGSNYGYTF
TGTGCCAGTAGTATATCTGGATCTAACTATGGCTACACCTTC
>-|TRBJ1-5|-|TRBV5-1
CASSPAINYRALSNQPQHF
TGCGCCAGCAGCCCCGCCATCAATTATCGCGCCCTTAGCAATCAGCCCCAGCATTTT
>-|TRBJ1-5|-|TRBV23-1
CASSQPRDLGGGQPQHF
TGCGCCAGCAGTCAACCGAGAGACTTAGGAGGAGGTCAGCCCCAGCATTTT
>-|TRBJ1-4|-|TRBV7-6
CASSLAAKLFF
TGTGCCAGCAGCTTAGCGGCAAAACTGTTTTTT
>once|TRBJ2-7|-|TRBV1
CTSSQEIRLYEQYF
TGCACCAGCAGCCAAGAAATCCGCCTCTACGAGCAGTACTTC